The TCR beta chain described here comes from a study of siplizumab effects on memory and regulatory T cells. TCRdb's copy holds only in-frame clones and misses some; the assay was immunoSEQ multiplex PCR. The sample includes 75,000 to 95,000 clones, around 90% of them seen just once. Findings of the study overall: Confirmation was lacking for the suppressive function of proliferating Tregs derived from siplizumab cultures. Mappable alloreactive CD4+ clones came from Treg cells about 65% of the time on average with siplizumab, against 26.9% in controls. Most proliferating CD4+ or CD8+ clones, roughly 80-97%, had no naive or memory assignment. Just a small share of alloreactive clones was traced back to unstimulated subsets.

Remarks on this clone: The antigen is undetermined.

Germline V gene data show CDR1 as DFQATT and CDR2 as SNEGSKA (reference sequence). This CDR3 has 11 residues. V gave up 7 bases and J gave up 0 bases, with 5 bases separating them. The material sequenced was CD4+ T cells sorted from blood. This rearrangement joins TRBV20-1 to TRBJ2-3, with D uncertain. This clonotype was sampled from a human donor in good health. As DNA, the CDR3 is TGCAGTGTACTTAGCACAGATACGCAGTATTTT. Its translation is CSVLSTDTQYF.